This T cell receptor (beta chain) derives from a study of cytomegalovirus exposure and HLA in healthy donors. J was trimmed by 4 bases and V by 11 bases; bases with no gene match: 15. Germline V CDR1 and CDR2: MNHNS, SASEGT. This CDR3 spans 15 amino acids. When sampled, the donors appeared nominally healthy, though they likely had unrecorded immune exposures. General observations from the study: As was reported, the classifier diagnosed cytomegalovirus status with high specificity and sensitivity. The study designated roughly 160 TCR beta chains cytomegalovirus-associated. What was likely a sequencing artifact was a cluster of highly shared sequence variants.

Details on this clone: Its target is unknown.

The PCR ran on 60 Vbeta and 13 Jbeta primers. TCRdb's copy holds only in-frame clones and misses some; the assay was immunoSEQ multiplex PCR. The table has about 110,000 clones, roughly 70% seen once. Sequenced input: PBMCs. This sequence originates from a male donor in good health and CMV-seropositive. V usage is TRBV6-1 and J usage is TRBJ1-1, with 8 bases matching TRBD1. The DNA for the CDR3 is TGTGCCGGCCGAAAAACCCAGGGGGCGGTCACTGAAGCTTTCTTT. Protein product: CAGRKTQGAVTEAFF.